This is a list of T cell receptor beta chains from one sample in a study of blood T cell repertoires in COVID-19. Here immunoSEQ multiplex PCR was the method, and the copy in TCRdb shows in-frame clones only, minus some. The top ten clones hold over 8.5% of a sample with about 46,000 clones, more than 80% of them seen once. Sequencing was performed on peripheral blood. Source of these receptors: a man in his 60s with acute or convalescent COVID-19. The CDR3 runs from the conserved cysteine through the conserved F or W. Only some rows state a clone size, as once, few, many or a class for expanded clones.

CDR3aa,abundance,v_gene
CASSPPQGRGYTF,NA,TRBV19
CAWSGQLSSYNSPLHF,once,TRBV30
CSATSGHEQYF,few,TRBV20-1
CASSPEGAEAFF,once,TRBV18
CAWSVIRTGNSYEQYF,few,TRBV30
CASSRTSGGQETQYF,NA,TRBV6-2/TRBV6-3
CASSSGTGGYNEQFF,once,TRBV7-9
CASSQGLSGGTQYF,NA,TRBV4-3
CAISESRGNNGYTF,NA,TRBV10-3
CASSPTGANTEAFF,NA,TRBV3-1/TRBV3-2
CSVEGQGYNEQFF,NA,TRBV29-1
CASSSQGIAGNTIYF,NA,TRBV11-2
CASSGTGLAGGTDEQFF,NA,TRBV19
CASSPGQGYYEQYF,NA,TRBV5-6
CASSLEAVAEAFF,NA,TRBV5-8
CASRRPMNTEAFF,NA,TRBV6-5
CASSFEYNEQFF,NA,TRBV28
CASSALGLAGFSSTDTQYF,NA,TRBV7-2
CASTRDRGLENTIYF,NA,TRBV2
CAISEGPGVGYTF,NA,TRBV10-3
CASSFDRDNTQYF,NA,TRBV5-4
CASSLAVAGFYNEQFF,NA,TRBV5-1
CASSVGDRGSTDTQYF,NA,TRBV9
CASSQDWQASNYGYTF,NA,TRBV4-3
CASWTSGTYEQYF,NA,TRBV6-5
CASSLLAGGEEYF,NA,TRBV7-2
CASTYLGGRNTEAFF,NA,TRBV6-5
CASSPTGVGTDTQYF,NA,TRBV6-5
CASSDSSYEQYF,NA,TRBV12-3/TRBV12-4
CASTPSLAGNYGYTF,NA,TRBV5-1
CASSLFAGVRNQPQHF,few,TRBV27
CASSVAGREDGELFF,once,TRBV9
CASSQDREVTTNEKLFF,few,TRBV4-3
CASRLTGGYGYTF,once,TRBV11-2
CASRLAGGIAETQYF,NA,TRBV2
CASSQDAGNTEAFF,NA,TRBV4-1
CASSPGLAVIGTQYF,NA,TRBV27
CASRYTGGFGNQPQHF,NA,TRBV7-2
CASSQDGGQSETQYF,NA,TRBV4-3
CASSLVPGVEIGEQYF,NA,TRBV5-1
CATRGGSSGANVLTF,NA,TRBV19